These 8 T cell receptor beta chains were all obtained from the same sample, sequenced in a study of blood T cells in healthy people across ages. A J-beta primer mix and a sample-barcoded 5' primer were used in a second PCR of about 7 to 12 cycles. TCRdb used MiXCR to reprocess the 5' RACE reads, holding one entry per CDR3 protein. The table shows 550,000 to 800,000 distinct CDR3 sequences, with 32% occurring only once. The sample consisted of blood. Source of these receptors: a woman of 80 years or more in good health.

This chain joins TRBV30 and TRBJ2-3; possible D gene TRBD1, 5 bases. Germline lookup yields CDR1 GTSNPN and CDR2 SVGIG (reference sequence). This CDR3 contains 12 residues. Trimming stripped 0 bases from V and 6 bases from J, with 7 bases between. The CDR3 loop reads CAWSVAGDTQYF. The CDR3 DNA is TGTGCCTGGAGTGTAGCAGGGGATACGCAGTATTTT.

The chain combines TRBV28 with TRBJ2-7, with D tentatively TRBD2 (5 bases). The CDR3 loop spans 13 amino acids. Looked up from germline, CDR1 is MDHEN and CDR2 is SYDVKM. Trimming took off 7 bases at V and 0 bases at J, with 10 bases between the two ends. CDR3 region: CASTRGDSYEQYF. CDR3 nucleotides: TGTGCCAGCACACGGGGAGACTCCTACGAGCAGTACTTC.

This clonotype was found a few times. Being one base from a much bigger clone, this may be a read error. Here the CDR3 DNA reads TGTGCCAGCAGCGCGCGGGGGCTTGGCGATGAGCAGTACTTC. Its protein is CASSARGLGDEQYF. The V call is TRBV6-5, the J call TRBJ2-5, with a possible D match to TRBD2 (7 bases). The CDR3 is 14 residues long. CDR1 is MNHEY, CDR2 SVGAGI, per germline. Trimming cost V 6 bases and J 11 bases, with 22 bases left between them.

A note on this clonotype: This may come from a read error, since a much larger clone is one base off. The chain carries TRBV7-9 and TRBJ2-3, with 8 nucleotides matching TRBD2. V trimming: 7 bases; J trimming: 2 bases; junction bases outside the gene matches: 14. The CDR3 consists of 17 residues. Germline CDR1 SEHNR, CDR2 FQNEAQ (reference sequence). This CDR3 reads CASNSSAAGAVTDTQYF. The DNA of the CDR3 is TGTGCCAGCAACTCGAGTGCAGCGGGGGCGGTCACAGATACGCAGTATTTT. Drawing the rest from reference TRBV7-9 and TRBJ2-3, the complete variable domain is DTGVSQNPRHKITKRGQNVTFRCDPISEHNRLYWYRQTLGQGPEFLTYFQNEAQLEKSRLLSDRFSAERPKGSFSTLEIQRTEQGDSAMYLCASNSSAAGAVTDTQYFGPGTRLTVL.

In regard to this clonotype: Possible read error: a much larger clone is one base away. The chain has TRBV7-2 and TRBJ1-5; D not certain. Trimming cost V 0 bases and J 3 bases, with 3 bases left between them. The CDR3 is 13 amino acids. Germline assignment: CDR1 SGHTA and CDR2 FQGNSA. The CDR3 reads CASSLAFNQPQHF. The CDR3 bases are TGTGCCAGCAGCTTAGCGTTCAATCAGCCCCAGCATTTT.

Points on this clonotype: A much larger clone differs by one base, so this may be a read error. The chain uses TRBV20-1 and TRBJ1-2; 7 nucleotides match TRBD1. This CDR3 comprises 12 residues. Germline CDR1 DFQATT, CDR2 SNEGSKA (reference sequence). CDR3 protein: CSARGDSPGCTF. For the CDR3, the DNA is TGCAGTGCTAGGGGGGACAGCCCAGGCTGCACCTTC.

Ten or more counts support this clonotype. Here the CDR3 DNA reads TGTGCCAGCAGCCCACATGCAGGGGACTATGGCTACACCTTC. This codes for CASSPHAGDYGYTF. This chain uses TRBV7-2 with TRBJ1-2, with D perhaps matching TRBD1 (6 bases). Trimming stripped 5 bases from V and 3 bases from J, with 13 bases between. Germline V gives CDR1 SGHTA, CDR2 FQGNSA. This CDR3 has 14 amino acids.

V is TRBV5-1 and J is TRBJ2-6; 8 bases fit TRBD1. This CDR3 has 18 amino acids. Germline V lookup: CDR1 SGHRS, CDR2 YFSETQ. Trimming at V came to 4 bases and at J to 0 bases, leaving 9 bases not matched to a gene. The CDR3 here is CASSIQSGTGSGANVLTF. CDR3 sequence (DNA): TGCGCCAGCAGCATACAATCCGGGACAGGCTCTGGGGCCAACGTCCTGACTTTC.